This T cell receptor beta chain was recovered during a study of blood T cell repertoires in COVID-19. About the research overall: The cDNA or gDNA used as material had been derived from T cells, B-cell-depleted T cells, or PBMCs.

As processed by the authors: Reference gene primer amplification in the assay estimated nucleated cell counts. Generated by immunoSEQ multiplex PCR, the TCRdb table keeps only in-frame clones and is missing some. The V and J calls and the clone size are those of that table, but D and trimming were determined from the DNA. The sample shows 35,000 to 50,000 clones, around 90% of them seen only once. The count of this clone is one. V trimming: 2 bases; J trimming: 3 bases; junction bases outside the gene matches: 6. Looked up from germline, CDR1 is MNHNY and CDR2 is SVGAGI (reference sequence). This CDR3 contains 15 residues.

The sequencing input was peripheral blood. This TCR was recovered from a man between 60 and 70 years old with active COVID-19. J is TRBJ2-5 and V is TRBV6-6, with 7 positions matching TRBD2. For the CDR3, the DNA is TGTGCCAGCAGTTACGAGGCTAGCGGAAAAGAGACCCAGTACTTC. Translating gives CASSYEASGKETQYF.